This T cell receptor (beta chain) was captured in a study of blood T cell repertoires in COVID-19. Study-wide background: The origin of the acute and convalescent COVID-19 samples was the United States, Italy and Spain. T cells, B-cell-depleted T cells, or PBMCs supplied cDNA or gDNA.

How the authors handled the data: Reference gene primer amplification yielded estimated nucleated cell counts. Sequencing was performed with immunoSEQ multiplex PCR; in TCRdb, only in-frame clones are kept and a portion is missing. D and trimming were read from the DNA, whereas the V and J calls and clone size are those reported in that table. This sample has approximately 70,000 clones, with about nine tenths found just once. The V gene's germline CDR1 is LNHDA and CDR2 SQIVND (reference sequence). The CDR3 has 16 amino acids. V dropped 7 bases and J dropped 4; count of bases not matched to a gene: 15. During active infection, Seattle patients enrolled and were then monitored through disease.

This chain links TRBV19 with TRBJ1-1; 7 bases agree with TRBD1. The TCR sequence derives from a man aged 45-65 years with COVID-19, enrolled during active disease. The material sequenced was peripheral blood. Written as DNA, the CDR3 is TGTGCCAGTACCAGGTGGAACAGGGGTATGAGCACTGAAGCTTTCTTT. Translating gives CASTRWNRGMSTEAFF.